This T cell receptor (beta chain) comes out of a study of blood T cell repertoires in COVID-19. TCRdb's copy holds only in-frame clones and misses some; the assay was immunoSEQ multiplex PCR. Of 40,000 or so clones in the sample, 86% were seen once. Deletions cut 4 bases from V and 2 bases from J, with 7 bases between. This CDR3 has 13 residues. The germline V gene has CDR1 LGHDT and CDR2 YNNKEL (reference sequence). What was sequenced was peripheral blood. The V call is TRBV3-1 (or the pseudogene TRBV3-2), the J call TRBJ2-3; no clear D. The receptor comes from a man in his 60s with active COVID-19. CDR3 in DNA: TGTGCCAGCAGCCCCCCGTCCACAGATACGCAGTATTTT. It is translated as CASSPPSTDTQYF.